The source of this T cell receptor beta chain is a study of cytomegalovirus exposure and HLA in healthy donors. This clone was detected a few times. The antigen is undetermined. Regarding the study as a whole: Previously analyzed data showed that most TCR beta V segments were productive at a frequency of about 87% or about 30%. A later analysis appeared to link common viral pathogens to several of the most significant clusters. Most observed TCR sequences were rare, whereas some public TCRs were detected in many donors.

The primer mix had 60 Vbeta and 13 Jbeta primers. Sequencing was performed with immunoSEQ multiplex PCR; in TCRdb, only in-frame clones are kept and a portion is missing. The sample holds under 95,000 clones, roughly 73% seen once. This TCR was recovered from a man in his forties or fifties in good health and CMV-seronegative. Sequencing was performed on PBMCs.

CDR3 region: CASRSGTDGAFF. DNA of the CDR3: TGCGCCAGCCGGTCTGGGACTGACGGCGCTTTCTTT. The chain employs TRBV10-2 and TRBJ1-1, with a possible D match to TRBD1 (5 bases). The CDR3 contains 12 residues. The V gene's germline CDR1 is WSHSY and CDR2 SAAADI. V gave up 8 bases and J gave up 11 bases, with 18 bases separating them.